Shown below are 22 T cell receptor beta chains from a single sample sequenced in a study of cytomegalovirus exposure and HLA in healthy donors. Researchers ran the PCR with 60 Vbeta and 13 Jbeta primers. Assay used: immunoSEQ multiplex PCR; TCRdb lists only in-frame clones, some missing. This table holds over 100,000 clones, roughly 63% found once. The sequencing input was PBMCs. These receptors all come from a man aged 35-49 years in good health and CMV-seropositive.

This clone was seen more than once but under ten times. This chain connects TRBV11-1 to TRBJ2-1; D possibly corresponds to TRBD2 (6 bases). Germline CDR1 and CDR2: SGHAT and FQDESV (reference sequence). The CDR3 is made up of 17 amino acids. V gave up 2 bases and J gave up 0 bases, with 14 bases separating them. The CDR3 is CASSLHLPGSSYNEQFF. The CDR3 DNA sequence: TGTGCCAGCAGCTTACATCTTCCCGGGAGCTCCTACAATGAGCAGTTCTTC. The full variable domain, rest sourced from reference TRBV11-1 and TRBJ2-1, is EAEVAQSPRYKITEKSQAVAFWCDPISGHATLYWYRQILGQGPELLVQFQDESVVDDSQLPKDRFSAERLKGVDSTLKIQPAELGDSAMYLCASSLHLPGSSYNEQFFGPGTRLTVL.

The chain combines TRBV19 with TRBJ1-2, with D perhaps TRBD1 (5 bases). The CDR3 loop spans 13 amino acids. V lost 3 bases, J lost 7 bases, and 12 bases lay in between. Per the germline V gene, CDR1 is LNHDA and CDR2 is SQIVND (reference sequence). CDR3 protein: CASSIQGAGGYTF. CDR3 sequence (DNA): TGTGCCAGTAGTATCCAAGGGGCAGGTGGCTACACCTTC.

The gene calls are TRBV7-3 and TRBJ2-1; the match to TRBD2 covers 10 bases. J was trimmed by 4 bases and V by 5 bases; bases with no gene match: 14. The CDR3 has 18 amino acids. Germline-derived CDR1 and CDR2 are SGHTA and FQGTGA. The CDR3 here is CASSPRGLAGVQYNEQFF. CDR3 in DNA: TGTGCCAGCAGCCCTAGGGGGCTAGCGGGAGTACAATACAATGAGCAGTTCTTC.

V is TRBV5-5 and J is TRBJ1-4; TRBD1 aligns across 8 bases. Germline lookup yields CDR1 SGHKS and CDR2 YYEKEE (reference sequence). J was trimmed by 0 bases and V by 3 bases; bases with no gene match: 16. This CDR3 spans 20 amino acids. This chain's CDR3 is CASSSANSGQGLTTNEKLFF. DNA for the CDR3: TGTGCCAGCAGCTCAGCCAACTCCGGACAGGGCTTAACAACTAATGAAAAACTGTTTTTT.

The chain has TRBV2 and TRBJ2-5; 8 nucleotides align to TRBD2. The V gene's germline CDR1 is SNHLY and CDR2 FYNNEI. The junction had 7 bases not matched to a gene; V was cut back by 5 bases and J by 2 bases. This CDR3 comprises 15 residues. The CDR3 is CASSLGGGWQETQYF. CDR3 bases: TGTGCCAGCAGTCTCGGCGGGGGGTGGCAAGAGACCCAGTACTTC.

The CDR3 nucleotides are TGTGCCTTGCTGACTAGCGGGCTCACCTACGAGCAGTACTTC. It codes for CALLTSGLTYEQYF. The chain uses TRBV30 and TRBJ2-5; TRBD2 matches 10 bases. Judging by the DNA end, TRBJ2-7 fits better; the J call may be wrong. The CDR3 loop spans 14 amino acids. In germline, CDR1 is GTSNPN, CDR2 SVGIG (reference sequence).

The rearrangement uses TRBV5-1 and TRBJ2-1; D possibly corresponds to TRBD1 (8 bases). CDR3 length equals 16 residues. Between the trimmed V and J ends, which lost 0 bases and 3 bases, there was a span of 13 bases. Germline V gene sequence: CDR1 SGHRS, CDR2 YFSETQ. CDR3 in amino acids: CASSLEQGGYYNEQFF. The CDR3 region has the DNA TGCGCCAGCAGCTTGGAACAGGGGGGGTACTACAATGAGCAGTTCTTC.

This sequence joins TRBV5-1 and TRBJ1-2, with no clear D. The CDR3 is 12 amino acids. V was clipped by 5 bases and J by 1 base, with 6 bases between them. The germline V gene encodes CDR1 SGHRS and CDR2 YFSETQ. CDR3 sequence (DNA): TGCGCCAGCAGAACTGATAACTATGGCTACACCTTC. This translates into CASRTDNYGYTF.

This clone was found once. V usage is TRBV11-2 and J usage is TRBJ1-1; maybe TRBD1 (6 bases). CDR1 SGHAT and CDR2 FQNNGV come from the germline V gene. Trimming left V 4 bases short and J 3 bases short, with 12 bases between. CDR3 length equals 14 residues. For the CDR3, the DNA is TGTGCCAGCAGCTCACAGGGCGGGTACACTGAAGCTTTCTTT. It translates to CASSSQGGYTEAFF.

This rearrangement joins TRBV2 to TRBJ2-6, with TRBD1 as a possible D gene (5 bases). Germline CDR1 is SNHLY and CDR2 is FYNNEI. The germline V and J ends were trimmed by 6 bases and 2 bases, with 11 bases remaining between them. The CDR3 sequence is 15 residues long. The CDR3 region is CASRTMTAGANVLTF. The CDR3 region has the DNA TGTGCCAGCAGGACAATGACAGCTGGGGCCAACGTCCTGACTTTC. The variable domain in full, with the rest retrieved from reference TRBV2 and TRBJ2-6, is EPEVTQTPSHQVTQMGQEVILRCVPISNHLYFYWYRQILGQKVEFLVSFYNNEISEKSEIFDDQFSVERPDGSNFTLKIRSTKLEDSAMYFCASRTMTAGANVLTFGAGSRLTVL.

This clone has more than one count but fewer than ten. The genes are TRBV11-2 and TRBJ2-1; TRBD2 agrees at 9 bases. V was clipped by 5 bases and J by 4 bases; unmatched bases: 6. CDR1 is SGHAT, CDR2 FQNNGV, per germline. CDR3 length: 15 residues. The CDR3 sequence: CASSQTSGPYNEQFF. The CDR3 nucleotides read TGTGCCAGCAGCCAGACTAGCGGCCCTTACAATGAGCAGTTCTTC.

This sequence joins TRBV30 and TRBJ2-7, with D possibly being TRBD1 (6 bases). The CDR3 is 16 amino acids. Germline CDR1 and CDR2: GTSNPN and SVGIG (reference sequence). Trimming removed 4 bases from V and 1 base from J, with 20 bases in between. The CDR3 sequence is CAWILRSYRDSYEQYF. DNA of the CDR3: TGTGCCTGGATCCTTAGGTCCTACAGGGATTCCTACGAGCAGTACTTC.

A note on this clone: The junction departs from the called germline gene at one end, perhaps through a read error. This rearrangement joins TRBV2 to TRBJ2-7; 9 bases line up with TRBD1. CDR1 and CDR2 (germline): SNHLY, FYNNEI. There are 16 residues in the CDR3. The CDR3 loop is CASSHRGPGTSTGGDF. Here the CDR3 DNA reads TGTGCCAGCAGTCACAGGGGGCCGGGTACCTCAACTGGGGGGGACTTC.

The chain uses TRBV6-1 and TRBJ2-3; TRBD2 aligns across 11 bases. The CDR3 runs 16 residues. Per germline, CDR1 MNHNS and CDR2 SASEGT. V was pared by 2 bases and J by 4 bases, with 5 bases of the junction left unmatched. The CDR3 spells CASSETLAGGPDTQYF. The CDR3 coding sequence is TGTGCCAGCAGTGAAACCCTAGCGGGGGGTCCAGATACGCAGTATTTT.

This chain uses TRBV27 with TRBJ1-2; 8 bases align to TRBD1. This CDR3 comprises 15 residues. Looked up from germline, CDR1 is MNHEY and CDR2 is SMNVEV (reference sequence). Trimming cost V 5 bases and J 4 bases; bases outside gene matches: 9. The CDR3 sequence: CASSPQTGVSYGYTF. CDR3 bases: TGTGCCAGCAGTCCCCAGACAGGGGTTAGCTATGGCTACACCTTC.

CDR3 DNA sequence: TGTGCCAGCAGCTTTCCCGGGACCTACGAGCAGTACTTC. It yields the protein CASSFPGTYEQYF. This rearrangement joins TRBV7-8 to TRBJ2-7, with a possible D match to TRBD2 (5 bases). This CDR3 has 13 amino acids. V lost 3 bases, J lost 2 bases, and 8 bases lay in between. Germline V gene lookup returns CDR1 SGHVS and CDR2 FQNEAQ.

V is TRBV29-1 and J is TRBJ1-5, with 7 bases that match TRBD1. The CDR3 has 16 amino acids. Germline values: CDR1 SQVTM, CDR2 ANQGSEA. Trimming took 1 base from V and 0 from J; bases not matched to a gene: 6. In DNA form, the CDR3 reads TGCAGCGTTGAAGGACAGGGTCATCTTAGCAATCAGCCCCAGCATTTT. Translating it yields CSVEGQGHLSNQPQHF.

This clone was picked up a small number of times. The rearrangement uses TRBV23-1 and TRBJ2-3, with D possibly TRBD2 on 6 matching bases. TRBV23-1 counts as an open reading frame of uncertain function. V was trimmed by 4 bases and J by 4 bases, leaving 12 bases between them. The CDR3 has 14 amino acids. Here the CDR3 DNA reads TGCGCCAGCAGTCGGTGGAGGGCCCCAGATACGCAGTATTTT. Translated, it gives CASSRWRAPDTQYF.

The chain joins TRBV7-3 to TRBJ2-1, with D possibly being TRBD1 (5 bases). Germline V lookup: CDR1 SGHTA, CDR2 FQGTGA. Trimming pared 4 bases from V and 4 bases from J, leaving 14 bases between. The length of the CDR3 is 15 residues. CDR3 sequence (DNA): TGTGCCAGCAGCTCCCAGGGCGCCAGTTACAATGAGCAGTTCTTC. It translates to CASSSQGASYNEQFF.

This chain connects TRBV18 to TRBJ1-2, with TRBD1 identical over 10 bases. In germline, CDR1 is KGHSH, CDR2 LQKENI. The CDR3 spans 22 residues. Trimming at V came to 3 bases and at J to 6 bases, leaving 28 bases not matched to a gene. CDR3 in amino acids: CASSPFPGQGNGLRSGADGYTF. The CDR3 nucleotides are TGTGCCAGCTCACCTTTCCCGGGACAGGGGAATGGTCTCCGATCTGGAGCAGATGGCTACACCTTC.

V is TRBV28 and J is TRBJ1-4; 7 bases line up with TRBD1. The germline CDR1 and CDR2 sequences are MDHEN and SYDVKM. The junction had 9 bases not matched to a gene; V was cut back by 6 bases and J by 8 bases. CDR3 length equals 14 residues. CDR3 region: CASSPGTEWEKLFF. The CDR3 DNA follows: TGTGCCAGCAGCCCCGGGACAGAGTGGGAAAAACTGTTTTTT.

This clone was recorded once. The V call is TRBV10-2, the J call TRBJ2-1; 8 positions agree with TRBD2. The germline CDR1 and CDR2 sequences are WSHSY and SAAADI. CDR3 length: 15 residues. The ends lost 3 bases at V and 3 bases at J; junction bases unmatched: 4. CDR3 nucleotide sequence: TGCGCCAGCAGTGAATCGGGGGGGGACTACAATGAGCAGTTCTTC. It encodes CASSESGGDYNEQFF.